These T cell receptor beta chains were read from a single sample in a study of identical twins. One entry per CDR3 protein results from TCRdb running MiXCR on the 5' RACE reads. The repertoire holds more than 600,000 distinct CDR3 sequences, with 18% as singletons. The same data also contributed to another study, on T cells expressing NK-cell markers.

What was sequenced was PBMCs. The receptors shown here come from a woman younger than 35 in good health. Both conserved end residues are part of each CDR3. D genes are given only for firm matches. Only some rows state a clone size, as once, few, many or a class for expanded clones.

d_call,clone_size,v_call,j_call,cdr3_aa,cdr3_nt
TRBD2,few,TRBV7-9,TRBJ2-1,CASSLSLQLATNEQFF,TGTGCCAGCAGCCTAAGCTTACAACTAGCGACCAATGAGCAGTTCTTC
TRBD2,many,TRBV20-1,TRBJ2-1,CSARTSGGRQGYNEQFF,TGCAGTGCTAGAACTAGCGGGGGCCGACAGGGGTACAATGAGCAGTTCTTC
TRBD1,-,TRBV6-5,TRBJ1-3,CASSISTGGNTIYF,TGTGCCAGCAGTATATCGACAGGGGGAAACACCATATATTTT
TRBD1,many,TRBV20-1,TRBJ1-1,CSARETGDTEAFF,TGCAGTGCTAGAGAAACAGGGGACACTGAAGCTTTCTTT
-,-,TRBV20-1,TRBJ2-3,CSARDIGALGTQYF,TGCAGTGCTAGAGATATCGGGGCCTTGGGTACGCAGTATTTT
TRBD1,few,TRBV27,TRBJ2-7,CASSLGAGTVSSYEQYF,TGTGCCAGCAGTTTGGGAGCCGGGACAGTGAGCTCCTACGAGCAGTACTTC
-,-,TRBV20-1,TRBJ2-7,CSASSSITYEQYF,TGCAGTGCTAGCTCTTCGATCACCTACGAGCAGTACTTC
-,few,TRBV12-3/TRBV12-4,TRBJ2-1,CASRPGQTPYNEQFF,TGTGCCAGCAGACCCGGACAGACGCCCTACAATGAGCAGTTCTTC
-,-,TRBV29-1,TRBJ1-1,CSGYSGGTEAFF,TGCAGCGGCTACAGCGGAGGCACTGAAGCTTTCTTT
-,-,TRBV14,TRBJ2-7,CASSFGSAGSYEQYF,TGTGCCAGCAGCTTTGGGTCCGCGGGATCCTACGAGCAGTACTTC
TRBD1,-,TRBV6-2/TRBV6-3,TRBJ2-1,CASSYLAGGINEQFF,TGTGCCAGCAGTTATCTGGCAGGGGGCATAAATGAGCAGTTCTTC
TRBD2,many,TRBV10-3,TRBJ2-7,CAIERGPPSYEQYF,TGTGCCATTGAGCGGGGGCCCCCCTCCTACGAGCAGTACTTC
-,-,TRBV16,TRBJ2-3,CASSQSPDVYTDTQYF,TGTGCCAGCAGCCAATCCCCCGATGTATACACAGATACGCAGTATTTT
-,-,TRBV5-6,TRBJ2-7,CASEGTYEFYEQYF,TGTGCCAGCGAGGGGACGTACGAGTTCTACGAGCAGTACTTC
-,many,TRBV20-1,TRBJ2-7,CSALRVPWEQYF,TGCAGTGCCCTAAGGGTGCCCTGGGAGCAGTACTTC
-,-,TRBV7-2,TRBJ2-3,CASSLGVGADTQYF,TGTGCCAGCAGCTTAGGGGTGGGGGCAGATACGCAGTATTTT
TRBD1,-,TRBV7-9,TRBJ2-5,CASSGSLGQYQETQYF,TGTGCCAGCAGCGGAAGCTTGGGACAGTACCAAGAGACCCAGTACTTC
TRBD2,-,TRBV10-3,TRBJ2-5,CASGLAEETQYF,TGTGCCTCGGGACTAGCGGAAGAGACCCAGTACTTC
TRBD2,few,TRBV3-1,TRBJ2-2,CASSQGGGAYNTGELFF,TGTGCCAGCAGCCAAGGCGGGGGGGCATACAACACCGGGGAGCTGTTTTTT
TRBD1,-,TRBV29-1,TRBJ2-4,CSVEGFGQGGNIQYF,TGCAGCGTTGAAGGGTTTGGACAGGGGGGGAACATTCAGTACTTC
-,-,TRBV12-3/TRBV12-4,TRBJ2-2,CASSLYTGSSTGELFF,TGTGCCAGCAGTTTATATACAGGGTCGAGCACCGGGGAGCTGTTTTTT
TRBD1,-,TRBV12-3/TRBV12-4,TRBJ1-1,CASSLDRGLAFF,TGTGCCAGCTCCCTGGACAGGGGGTTAGCTTTCTTT
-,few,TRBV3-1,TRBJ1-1,CASSQYGMNTEAFF,TGTGCCAGCAGCCAATACGGAATGAACACTGAAGCTTTCTTT
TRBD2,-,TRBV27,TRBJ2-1,CASFGGGSAYNEQFF,TGTGCCAGCTTCGGGGGGGGATCCGCCTACAATGAGCAGTTCTTC
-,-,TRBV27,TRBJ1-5,CASSFRDQQPQHF,TGTGCCAGCAGTTTCAGGGACCAACAGCCCCAGCATTTT
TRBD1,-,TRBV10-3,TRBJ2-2,CAISVKEGTVNTGELFF,TGTGCCATCAGCGTAAAGGAAGGGACAGTCAACACCGGGGAGCTGTTTTTT
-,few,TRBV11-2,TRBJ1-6,CASSYPLQGSSPLHF,TGTGCCAGCAGCTACCCATTGCAGGGGAGTTCACCCCTCCACTTT
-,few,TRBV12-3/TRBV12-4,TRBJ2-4,CASSFSLNIQYF,TGTGCCAGCAGTTTTTCCTTAAACATTCAGTACTTC
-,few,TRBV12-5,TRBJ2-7,CASGSAGEQYF,TGTGCTAGTGGTTCCGCGGGCGAGCAGTACTTC
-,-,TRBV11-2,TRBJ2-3,CASSPRVTSSTDTQYF,TGTGCCAGCAGCCCCCGGGTTACTTCTAGCACAGATACGCAGTATTTT
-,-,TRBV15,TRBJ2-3,CATSTKQGISDTQYF,TGTGCCACCAGCACCAAACAGGGCATTTCAGATACGCAGTATTTT
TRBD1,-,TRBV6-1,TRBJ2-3,CASRRGQDSSGTDTQYF,TGTGCCAGCAGACGGGGACAGGACTCCTCCGGCACAGATACGCAGTATTTT
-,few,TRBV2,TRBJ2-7,CASRGTGLAYEQYF,TGTGCCAGCAGGGGAACAGGGTTGGCCTACGAGCAGTACTTC
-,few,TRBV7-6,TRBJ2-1,CASSIGSGDEQFF,TGTGCCAGCAGCATCGGGAGTGGCGATGAGCAGTTCTTC
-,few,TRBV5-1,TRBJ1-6,CASSLEVGANSPLHF,TGCGCCAGCAGCTTGGAAGTCGGAGCCAACTCACCCCTCCACTTT
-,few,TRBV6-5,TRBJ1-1,CASSYQQGRATEAFF,TGTGCCAGCAGTTACCAACAGGGTCGGGCTACTGAAGCTTTCTTT
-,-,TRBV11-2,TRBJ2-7,CASSLVTGTIYEQYF,TGTGCCAGCAGCTTAGTAACCGGAACGATCTACGAGCAGTACTTC
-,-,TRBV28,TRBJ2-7,CASSPIQEGAYEQYF,TGTGCCAGCAGCCCCATACAGGAGGGGGCCTACGAGCAGTACTTC
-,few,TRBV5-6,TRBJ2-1,CASSLIKDYNEQFF,TGTGCCAGCAGCTTGATAAAGGACTACAATGAGCAGTTCTTC
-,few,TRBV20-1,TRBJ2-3,CSGEEGGVRTDTQYF,TGCAGTGGAGAGGAGGGGGGGGTTCGCACAGATACGCAGTATTTT
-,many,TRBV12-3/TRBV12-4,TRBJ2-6,CASSFVAVTGANVLTF,TGTGCCAGCAGTTTTGTAGCCGTAACTGGGGCCAACGTCCTGACTTTC
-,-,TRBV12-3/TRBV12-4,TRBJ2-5,CASSITGLNVETQYF,TGTGCCAGCAGTATAACGGGACTCAATGTGGAGACCCAGTACTTC
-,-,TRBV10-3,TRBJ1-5,CAISETDSNQPQHF,TGTGCCATCAGTGAGACAGATAGCAATCAGCCCCAGCATTTT
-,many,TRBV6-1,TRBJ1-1,CATQIGWDTEAFF,TGTGCCACCCAAATCGGTTGGGACACTGAAGCTTTCTTT
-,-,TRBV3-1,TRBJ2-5,CASSPDAGPREETQYF,TGTGCCAGCAGCCCGGACGCGGGTCCTCGGGAAGAGACCCAGTACTTC
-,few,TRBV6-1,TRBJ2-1,CASSGPERQGVNEQFF,TGTGCCAGCAGTGGTCCGGAAAGGCAGGGTGTAAATGAGCAGTTCTTC
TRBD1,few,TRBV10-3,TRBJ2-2,CAIQQGTNTGELFF,TGTGCCATCCAACAGGGGACCAACACCGGGGAGCTGTTTTTT
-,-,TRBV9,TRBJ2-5,CASSLGREIRETQYF,TGTGCCAGCAGCTTGGGACGCGAAATAAGAGAGACCCAGTACTTC